Detailed here is one T cell receptor (beta chain). The germline gene is not matched at one end of the junction; a read error may be the cause. The protocol was immunoSEQ multiplex PCR, while the TCRdb copy is restricted to in-frame clones and leaves out a portion. The sample yields about 240,000 clones, around 90% seen once. The CDR3 covers 13 residues. Per the germline V gene, CDR1 is KGHDR and CDR2 is SFDVKD. This sample was taken from a study of blood T cell repertoires in COVID-19. At the level of the study: T cells, B-cell-depleted T cells, or PBMCs supplied cDNA or gDNA.

The sample comprised peripheral blood. The chain joins TRBV24-1 to TRBJ1-2, with unresolved D. The source of this sequence is a man aged 55 to 69 who had recovered from COVID-19. CDR3 amino acids: CATSDGGYYGYTF. CDR3 DNA sequence: TGTGCCACCAGTGATGGAGGGTACTACGGCTACACCTTC.